This TCR beta chain was retrieved from a study of Graves' ophthalmopathy and Graves' hyperthyroidism. This clonotype was recorded many times. From RNA, the CDR3 regions of TCR beta chains were amplified and sequenced. Scientists carried out first-round RT-PCR using HTBI primers and then a second-round multiplex PCR. One entry per CDR3 protein, called by TCRdb with MiXCR from the multiplex PCR reads. The data show approximately 380,000 distinct CDR3 sequences, roughly 21% seen once. In this cohort's terms, stable hyperthyroidism meant no ophthalmopathy by 18 months of follow-up. The sequencing input was peripheral blood. This sequence originates from a woman aged 18-35 years with stable Graves' hyperthyroidism.

The CDR3 DNA reads TGTGCCAGCAGCTTCACCGGACTAGCTTTCGTAGAGACCCAGTACTTC. This sequence encodes CASSFTGLAFVETQYF. The chain employs TRBV7-3 and TRBJ2-5; 8 positions agree with TRBD2. Germline V gene lookup returns CDR1 SGHTA and CDR2 FQGTGA. After removal of 3 bases from V and 4 bases from J, the junction contained 10 bases not matched to a gene. The CDR3 is 16 residues long. Combining the CDR3 with reference TRBV7-3 and TRBJ2-5 gives the whole variable domain GAGVSQTPSNKVTEKGKYVELRCDPISGHTALYWYRQSLGQGPEFLIYFQGTGAADDSGLPNDRFFAVRPEGSVSTLKIQRTERGDSAVYLCASSFTGLAFVETQYFGPGTRLLVL.